This TCR beta chain is from a study of T cells in Graves' hyperthyroidism and ophthalmopathy. Broader study findings: Ophthalmopathy was predicted by the model a median of roughly 6.6 months ahead of onset.

Template material for amplifying TCR beta CDR3 regions consisted of RNA transcripts. The HTBI primer set served for first-round RT-PCR of the TCR CDR3. TCRdb reprocessed the multiplex PCR reads via MiXCR and lists one record per CDR3 protein. This table has over 500,000 distinct CDR3 sequences, over 35% appearing once. There are many counts of this clonotype. Its matching antigen is unknown. This TCR came from an adult woman with Graves' disease, either hyperthyroidism or ophthalmopathy (not recorded which). The sequenced material came from peripheral blood or thyroid tissue (not recorded which).

CDR3: CASSSWADNSPLHF. The CDR3 bases are TGTGCCAGCAGTTCTTGGGCCGATAATTCACCCCTCCACTTT. The V gene is TRBV6-5, the J gene TRBJ1-6; unclear D gene. Germline V gene data show CDR1 as MNHEY and CDR2 as SVGAGI. This CDR3 has 14 residues. V gave up 4 bases and J gave up 5 bases, with 9 bases separating them.